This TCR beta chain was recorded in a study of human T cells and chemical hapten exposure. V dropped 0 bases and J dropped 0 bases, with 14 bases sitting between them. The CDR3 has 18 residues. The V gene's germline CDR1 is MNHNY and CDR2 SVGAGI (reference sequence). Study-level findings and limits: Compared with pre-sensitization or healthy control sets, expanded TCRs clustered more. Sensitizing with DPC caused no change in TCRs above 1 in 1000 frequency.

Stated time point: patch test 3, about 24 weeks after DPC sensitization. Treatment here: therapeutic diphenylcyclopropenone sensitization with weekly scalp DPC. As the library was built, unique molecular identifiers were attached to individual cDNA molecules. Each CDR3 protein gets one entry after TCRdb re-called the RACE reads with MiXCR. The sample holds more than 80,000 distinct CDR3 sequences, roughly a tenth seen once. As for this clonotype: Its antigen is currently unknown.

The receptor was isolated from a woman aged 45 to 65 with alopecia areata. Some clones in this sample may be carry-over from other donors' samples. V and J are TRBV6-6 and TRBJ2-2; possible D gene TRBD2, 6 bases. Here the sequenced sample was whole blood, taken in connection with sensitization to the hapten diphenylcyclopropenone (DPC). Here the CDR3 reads CASSYSMLAVTNTGELFF. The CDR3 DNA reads TGTGCCAGCAGTTACTCGATGTTAGCGGTAACGAACACCGGGGAGCTGTTTTTT.